The rows below give T cell receptor beta chains drawn from one sample of a study of early T cells in non-severe SARS-CoV-2 infection. In TCRdb, the 5' RACE reads were re-called with MiXCR into one record per CDR3 protein. The repertoire includes 50,000 to 55,000 distinct CDR3 sequences, 9.1% of them detected once, and 4.2% sits in the top ten. The sample taken for sequencing was whole blood. All receptors come from an adult who was a healthcare worker with PCR-confirmed SARS-CoV-2 infection or an uninfected control (not recorded which). Each CDR3 is given with its conserved first and last residue. Each record gives: J gene, V gene, CDR3 protein.

TRBJ2-3 TRBV7-6 CASSLRVGEQTTDTQYF
TRBJ2-7 TRBV7-2 CASSLGLASDEQYF
TRBJ2-3 TRBV10-1 CASSLHTSTDTQYF
TRBJ1-6 TRBV5-6 CASSGQTGSYNSPLHF
TRBJ2-7 TRBV6-2/TRBV6-3 CASSYGQSSYEQYF
TRBJ2-6 TRBV7-3 CASSLEGTGANVLTF
TRBJ1-5 TRBV11-2 CASSLGDSSNQPQHF
TRBJ2-7 TRBV4-3 CASSQDRASYEQYF
TRBJ2-1 TRBV10-3 CAISDRGGRAVGEQFF
TRBJ1-1 TRBV20-1 CSARLDTLTEAFF
TRBJ1-1 TRBV5-1 CASRRQGAGDTEAFF
TRBJ1-1 TRBV21-1 CASTRQGKNTEAFF
TRBJ2-2 TRBV29-1 CSVSGAANTGELFF
TRBJ2-7 TRBV2 CASSAGTASYEQYF
TRBJ2-5 TRBV5-6 CASSSPSGRDQETQYF
TRBJ1-5 TRBV2 CASSEAGGNQPQHF
TRBJ1-4 TRBV6-1 CASSEVFIRGTGGATNEKLFF
TRBJ2-6 TRBV7-2 CASSPGGHSGANVLTF
TRBJ2-3 TRBV20-1 CSAFSGRLSTDTQYF
TRBJ1-2 TRBV20-1 CSARPWGDRVSNYGYTF
TRBJ2-7 TRBV6-2/TRBV6-3 CASLSGIVSRNTYEQYF
TRBJ2-7 TRBV7-2 CASSHSGGHNYEQYF
TRBJ2-7 TRBV7-2 CASSSGQANTYEQYF